This entry concerns a single T cell receptor (beta chain). As handled by the study authors: Estimates of nucleated cell counts were drawn from the amplification of reference gene primers. Clones were read by immunoSEQ multiplex PCR, and TCRdb kept only the in-frame ones, dropping some. The DNA gave D and trimming, while V, J and clone size come from that table. The data hold under 300,000 clones, with around 85% observed a single time. This record comes from a study of blood T cell repertoires in COVID-19. The V gene's germline CDR1 is SGHVS and CDR2 FNYEAQ. V lost 6 bases and J lost 5, with 22 bases in between. The CDR3 consists of 16 residues.

V is TRBV7-6 and J is TRBJ1-1, with D hard to call. The sequencing input was peripheral blood. This clonotype was obtained from a woman aged 25 to 39 with COVID-19, enrolled during active disease. CDR3 amino acids: CASSQEAARVRTEAFF. The CDR3 bases are TGTGCCAGCAGTCAAGAGGCGGCAAGAGTGCGGACTGAAGCTTTCTTT.